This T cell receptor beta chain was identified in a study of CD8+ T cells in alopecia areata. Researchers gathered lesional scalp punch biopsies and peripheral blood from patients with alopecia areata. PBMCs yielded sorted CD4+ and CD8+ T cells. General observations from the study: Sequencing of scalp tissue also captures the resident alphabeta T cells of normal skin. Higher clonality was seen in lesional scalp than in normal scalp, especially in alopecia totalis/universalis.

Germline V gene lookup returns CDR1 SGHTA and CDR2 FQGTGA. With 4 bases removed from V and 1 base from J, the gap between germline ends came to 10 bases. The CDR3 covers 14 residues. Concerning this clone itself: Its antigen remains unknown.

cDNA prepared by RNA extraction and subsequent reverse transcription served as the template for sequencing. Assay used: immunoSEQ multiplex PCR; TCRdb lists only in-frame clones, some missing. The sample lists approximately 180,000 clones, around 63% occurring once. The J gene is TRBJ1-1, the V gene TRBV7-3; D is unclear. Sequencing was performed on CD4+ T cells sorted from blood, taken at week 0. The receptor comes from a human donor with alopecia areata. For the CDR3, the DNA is TGTGCCAGCAGCTCATCCCAGGCGAACACTGAAGCTTTCTTT. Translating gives CASSSSQANTEAFF.